Sequencing of this TCR beta chain was carried out in a study of OX40 agonist ivuxolimab in advanced cancers. Whole-study findings and limits: Antigen specificity was not determined for the expanded peripheral T cells. Compared with others, partial responders at 0.1-3.0 mg/kg displayed clonal expansion among the lowest.

At baseline, cycle 4 day 1, and cycle 7 day 1, blood was sampled. With respect to this clone: Its specificity is not known.

Profiled with immunoSEQ multiplex PCR; TCRdb holds only in-frame clones, not every one. Seen here are 15,000 or so clones, about 80% observed once, and the top ten hold roughly 25%. The specimen was CD4+ or CD8+ T cells sorted from blood, collected in a trial of the OX40 agonist ivuxolimab. The TCR was taken from an adult with an advanced solid tumor such as melanoma, head and neck, liver or kidney cancer.

Here the CDR3 reads CASSQVAGGLEGTQYF. The CDR3 bases are TGCGCCAGCAGCCAAGTAGCGGGGGGCCTTGAAGGGACCCAGTACTTC. J is TRBJ2-5 and V is TRBV4-1; 10 bases are shared with TRBD2. With V trimmed by 1 base and J by 7 bases, 9 bases remained unmatched. The germline V gene encodes CDR1 MGHRA and CDR2 YSYEKL. The CDR3 is made up of 16 amino acids.